These 9 T cell receptor beta chains came from one sample sequenced in a study of identical twins. TCRdb analysed the 5' RACE reads with MiXCR anew, one entry per CDR3 protein. The data hold nearly 900,000 distinct CDR3 sequences, with 9% to 15% observed a single time. The same data also went into a second study, on yellow fever vaccine responses in identical twins.

Sequenced sample: PBMCs. These receptors originate from a woman aged 18 to 35 in good health.

Turning to this clonotype: One end of the junction is discordant with germline, which a read error may explain. The V gene is TRBV24-1, the J gene TRBJ2-5; 12 bases are a match to TRBD2. CDR1 and CDR2 from the germline V gene are KGHDR and SFDVKD. The CDR3 contains 18 residues. DNA for the CDR3: TGTACCACCAGTGATACCGCTAGCGGGGGGGCTCGAAGAGAGACCCAGTACTTC. As protein: CTTSDTASGGARRETQYF.

This clonotype was seen a handful of times. The gene calls are TRBV2 and TRBJ2-3; 8 positions match TRBD2. The CDR3 has 15 amino acids. CDR1 SNHLY and CDR2 FYNNEI come from the germline V gene. V lost 6 bases to trimming and J lost 3 bases; unmatched junction nucleotides: 8. The DNA for the CDR3 is TGTGCCAGCAGCCGGATAGCGGGATTTACAGATACGCAGTATTTT. Its translation: CASSRIAGFTDTQYF.

Only a few counts were recorded for this clonotype. This rearrangement joins TRBV7-9 to TRBJ2-1; 8 nucleotides align to TRBD2. Trimming took 5 bases from V and 6 from J; bases not matched to a gene: 12. Germline V lookup: CDR1 SEHNR, CDR2 FQNEAQ (reference sequence). The CDR3 is 16 amino acids. The DNA of the CDR3 is TGTGCCAGCAGCGCCGGGACTAGAGGCGTCGGCAATGAGCAGTTCTTC. Amino acids: CASSAGTRGVGNEQFF.

This clonotype occurred many times. The chain couples TRBV24-1 to TRBJ2-1; 11 bases are a match to TRBD2. The length of the CDR3 is 13 residues. Germline CDR1 KGHDR, CDR2 SFDVKD. Unmatched junction bases numbered 5, after V lost 10 bases and J lost 7 bases. The CDR3 loop reads CATSSGGANEQFF. The DNA of the CDR3 is TGTGCCACAAGTAGCGGGGGGGCGAATGAGCAGTTCTTC.

This clonotype has only a few counts. The rearrangement links TRBV7-9 to TRBJ1-2; D is perhaps TRBD1 (6 bases). The germline V and J ends were trimmed by 5 bases and 4 bases, with 14 bases remaining between them. The CDR3 loop spans 14 amino acids. Germline V CDR1 and CDR2: SEHNR, FQNEAQ (reference sequence). CDR3 sequence (DNA): TGTGCCAGCAGCCTTCCCGACAGGATCTATGGCTACACCTTC. Translated: CASSLPDRIYGYTF. Together with reference TRBV7-9 and TRBJ1-2, the CDR3 gives the full variable domain: DTGVSQNPRHKITKRGQNVTFRCDPISEHNRLYWYRQTLGQGPEFLTYFQNEAQLEKSRLLSDRFSAERPKGSFSTLEIQRTEQGDSAMYLCASSLPDRIYGYTFGSGTRLTVV.

This clonotype was counted between two and nine times. The rearrangement uses TRBV5-1 and TRBJ1-4, with a weak D call TRBD1 (5 bases). Between the trimmed V and J ends, which lost 4 bases and 2 bases, there was a span of 9 bases. The CDR3 extends over 14 amino acids. CDR1 is SGHRS, CDR2 YFSETQ, per germline. Written as DNA, the CDR3 is TGCGCCAGCAGCCAAGGGGTCACTAATGAAAAACTGTTTTTT. This encodes CASSQGVTNEKLFF.

The table lists this clonotype with a few counts. The chain has TRBV12-3 or TRBV12-4 and TRBJ2-7; weak D call: TRBD2 (6 bases). The CDR3 has 12 amino acids. Trimming removed 7 bases from V and 5 bases from J, with 12 bases in between. CDR3 in amino acids: CASNSGPNEQYF. The CDR3 nucleotides read TGTGCCAGCAATAGCGGACCCAACGAGCAGTACTTC.

This clonotype was recorded many times. This chain joins TRBV7-6 and TRBJ2-1; D perhaps matches TRBD1 (5 bases). V was shortened by 3 bases and J by 4 bases, with 7 bases between the two germline ends. The germline CDR1 and CDR2 sequences are SGHVS and FNYEAQ. CDR3 length: 13 residues. Here the CDR3 reads CASSLDIYNEQFF. Written as DNA, the CDR3 is TGTGCCAGCAGCTTGGACATTTACAATGAGCAGTTCTTC.

CDR3 sequence: CASSYAGAGGYTF. DNA for the CDR3: TGTGCCAGCAGTTACGCCGGGGCAGGGGGCTACACCTTC. This chain uses TRBV6-5 with TRBJ1-2; D may be TRBD1 (5 bases). V lost 2 bases and J lost 8, with 12 bases in between. Looked up from germline, CDR1 is MNHEY and CDR2 is SVGAGI. This CDR3 is built from 13 residues.